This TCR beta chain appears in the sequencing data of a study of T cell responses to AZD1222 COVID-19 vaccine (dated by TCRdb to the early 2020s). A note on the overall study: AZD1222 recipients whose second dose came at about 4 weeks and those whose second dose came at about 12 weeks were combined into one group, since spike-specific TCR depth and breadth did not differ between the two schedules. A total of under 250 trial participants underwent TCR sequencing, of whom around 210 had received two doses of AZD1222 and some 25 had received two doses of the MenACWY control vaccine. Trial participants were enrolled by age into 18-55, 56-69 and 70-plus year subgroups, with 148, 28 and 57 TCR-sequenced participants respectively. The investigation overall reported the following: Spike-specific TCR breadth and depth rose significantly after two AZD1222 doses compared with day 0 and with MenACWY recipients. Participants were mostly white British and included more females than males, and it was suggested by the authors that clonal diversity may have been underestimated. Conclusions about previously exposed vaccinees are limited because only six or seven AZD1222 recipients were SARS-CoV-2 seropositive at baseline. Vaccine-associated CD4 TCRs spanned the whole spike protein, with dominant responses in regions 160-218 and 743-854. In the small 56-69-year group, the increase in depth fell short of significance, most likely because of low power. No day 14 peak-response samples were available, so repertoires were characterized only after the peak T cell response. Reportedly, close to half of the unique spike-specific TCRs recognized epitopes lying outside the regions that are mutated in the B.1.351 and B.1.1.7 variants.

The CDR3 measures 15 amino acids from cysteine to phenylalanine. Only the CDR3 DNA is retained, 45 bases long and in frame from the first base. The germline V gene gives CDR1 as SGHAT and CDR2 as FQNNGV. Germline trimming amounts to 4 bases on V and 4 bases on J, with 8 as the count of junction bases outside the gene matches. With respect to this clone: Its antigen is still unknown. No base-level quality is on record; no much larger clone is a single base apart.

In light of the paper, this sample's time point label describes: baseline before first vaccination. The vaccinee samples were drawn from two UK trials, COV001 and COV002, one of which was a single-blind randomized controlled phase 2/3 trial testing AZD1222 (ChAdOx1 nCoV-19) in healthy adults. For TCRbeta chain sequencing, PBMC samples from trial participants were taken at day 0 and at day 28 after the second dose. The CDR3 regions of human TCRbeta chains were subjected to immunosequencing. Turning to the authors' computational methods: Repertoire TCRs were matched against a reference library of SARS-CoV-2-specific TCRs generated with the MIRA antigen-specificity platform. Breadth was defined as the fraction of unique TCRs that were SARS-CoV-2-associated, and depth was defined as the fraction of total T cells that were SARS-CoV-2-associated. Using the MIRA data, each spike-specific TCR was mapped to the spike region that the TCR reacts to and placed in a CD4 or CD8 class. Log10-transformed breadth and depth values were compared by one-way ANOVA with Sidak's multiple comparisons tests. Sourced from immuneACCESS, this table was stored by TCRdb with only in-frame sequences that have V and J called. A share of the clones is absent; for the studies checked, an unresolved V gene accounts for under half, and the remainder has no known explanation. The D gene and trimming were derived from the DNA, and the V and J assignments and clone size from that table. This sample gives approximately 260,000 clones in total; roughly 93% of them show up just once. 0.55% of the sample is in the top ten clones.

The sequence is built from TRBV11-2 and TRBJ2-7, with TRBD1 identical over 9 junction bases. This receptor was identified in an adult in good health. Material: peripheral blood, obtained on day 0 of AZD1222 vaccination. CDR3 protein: CASSYRDRDLYEQYF. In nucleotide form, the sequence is TGTGCCAGCAGCTACCGGGACAGGGACTTATACGAGCAGTACTTC.